The next 3 T cell receptor beta chains were all read from a single sample in a study of a mutant IDH1 vaccine in newly diagnosed glioma. Time point defined: week 35, safety follow-up. A 20-mer mutant IDH1 peptide at 300 ug was injected subcutaneously with topical imiquimod. The table came from immunoSEQ multiplex PCR; TCRdb's copy has only in-frame clones and leaves some out. The sample includes 50,000 to 70,000 clones, 74% seen only once; the top ten take roughly 4.7%. For these receptors, no antigen is known. Material: PBMCs, obtained from a glioma patient whose treatment included an IDH1 peptide vaccine. The origin of the receptors is a man aged 45-60 years with glioma.

This clone ranks as medium-sized (0.01 to 0.1%). The chain links TRBV5-1 to TRBJ1-1, with a possible D match to TRBD1 (5 bases). V dropped 3 bases and J dropped 2 bases, with 14 bases sitting between them. The CDR3 has 15 amino acids. Germline lookup yields CDR1 SGHRS and CDR2 YFSETQ. The CDR3 DNA sequence: TGCGCCAGCAGCTCACGGGGGGTTCTAAACACTGAAGCTTTCTTT. Protein sequence: CASSSRGVLNTEAFF.

This clone was seen once. This CDR3 is also generated by other DNA sequences in the sample. This chain links TRBV30 with TRBJ1-1, with no clear D. Trimming pared 4 bases from V and 1 base from J, leaving 10 bases between. The CDR3 extends over 13 amino acids. The V gene's germline CDR1 is GTSNPN and CDR2 SVGIG (reference sequence). CDR3 loop: CAWKVEANTEAFF. The CDR3 nucleotides are TGTGCCTGGAAAGTCGAGGCGAACACTGAAGCTTTCTTT. Together with reference TRBV30 and TRBJ1-1, the CDR3 gives the full variable domain: SQTIHQWPATLVQPVGSPLSLECTVEGTSNPNLYWYRQAAGRGLQLLFYSVGIGQISSEVPQNLSASRPQDRQFILSSKKLLLSDSGFYLCAWKVEANTEAFFGQGTRLTVV.

The CDR3 loop reads CASSWGFGNIQYF. The CDR3 region has the DNA TGTGCCAGCAGCTGGGGATTCGGAAACATTCAGTACTTC. The rearrangement uses TRBV7-9 and TRBJ2-4; D not certain. The germline gives CDR1 SEHNR, CDR2 FQNEAQ (reference sequence). CDR3 length equals 13 residues. V lost 4 bases to trimming and J lost 6 bases, with 10 bases between them.